The 9 T cell receptor beta chains below all came from one sample that was sequenced in a study of cytomegalovirus exposure and HLA in healthy donors. Profiled with immunoSEQ multiplex PCR; TCRdb holds only in-frame clones, not every one. The data contain tens of thousands of clones, 97% of them singletons. Sequenced: PBMCs. The source of these receptors is a man between 25 and 39 years old in good health and CMV-seropositive.

The V gene is TRBV7-8, the J gene TRBJ1-5; maybe TRBD1 (6 bases). Trimming took off 5 bases at V and 8 bases at J, with 13 bases between the two ends. Looked up from germline, CDR1 is SGHVS and CDR2 is FQNEAQ. There are 13 residues in the CDR3. The CDR3 sequence: CASSLGGAEPQHF. CDR3 in DNA: TGTGCCAGCAGCCTCGGGGGGGCAGAGCCCCAGCATTTT.

This clone was recorded only once. The chain recombines TRBV27 with TRBJ1-3; 10 positions agree with TRBD1. This CDR3 region has 17 residues. Per the germline V gene, CDR1 is MNHEY and CDR2 is SMNVEV (reference sequence). With 6 bases clipped from V and 4 bases from J, the junction kept 12 bases outside the gene matches. Here the CDR3 DNA reads TGTGCCAGCAGCTCTTTGGGACAGGGGAGCTCGGGAAACACCATATATTTT. Amino acids: CASSSLGQGSSGNTIYF.

V usage is TRBV6-5 and J usage is TRBJ2-3; no firm D call. Looked up from germline, CDR1 is MNHEY and CDR2 is SVGAGI. The germline V and J ends were trimmed by 4 bases and 4 bases, with 12 bases remaining between them. This CDR3 spans 14 amino acids. This CDR3 reads CASSLTGSSDTQYF. DNA of the CDR3: TGTGCCAGCAGTTTAACTGGTTCATCAGATACGCAGTATTTT.

The chain links TRBV11-2 to TRBJ2-7, with D tentatively TRBD1 (6 bases). Germline V gene sequence: CDR1 SGHAT, CDR2 FQNNGV. V lost 2 bases to trimming and J lost 5 bases, with 13 bases between them. This CDR3 comprises 14 residues. The CDR3, as DNA: TGTGCCAGCAGCTTATATCTCCGGACAGACGAGCAGTACTTC. As protein: CASSLYLRTDEQYF.

This chain links TRBV2 with TRBJ2-3; TRBD2 matches at 9 bases. The CDR3 totals 17 residues. The V and J ends lost 1 base and 2 bases, in that order; junction bases with no gene match: 7. Germline V gene lookup returns CDR1 SNHLY and CDR2 FYNNEI. CDR3 residues: CASSEGGLASSTDTQYF. In DNA form, the CDR3 reads TGTGCCAGCAGTGAAGGGGGACTAGCTTCTTCCACAGATACGCAGTATTTT.

The J gene is TRBJ1-1, the V gene TRBV2; D not certain. The germline CDR1 and CDR2 sequences are SNHLY and FYNNEI. There are 13 residues in the CDR3. V lost 4 bases and J 11 bases, leaving 17 bases between the germline ends. CDR3 sequence: CASSGSGAGRAFF. In DNA, the CDR3 is TGTGCCAGCAGTGGCTCAGGCGCCGGTCGGGCTTTCTTT. The full variable domain, completed using reference TRBV2 and TRBJ1-1, is EPEVTQTPSHQVTQMGQEVILRCVPISNHLYFYWYRQILGQKVEFLVSFYNNEISEKSEIFDDQFSVERPDGSNFTLKIRSTKLEDSAMYFCASSGSGAGRAFFGQGTRLTVV.

The rearrangement joins TRBV19 to TRBJ2-7; a weak D match, TRBD1 (6 bases). The CDR3 has 12 residues. Germline V CDR1 and CDR2: LNHDA, SQIVND (reference sequence). Trimming removed 7 bases from V and 3 bases from J, with 10 bases in between. The CDR3 sequence is CASTGQSYEQYF. Here the CDR3 DNA reads TGTGCCAGTACTGGACAGAGCTACGAGCAGTACTTC.

The V and J genes are TRBV30 and TRBJ1-1; D unclear. CDR3 length: 14 residues. The germline gives CDR1 GTSNPN, CDR2 SVGIG (reference sequence). Trimming removed 5 bases from V and 0 bases from J, with 13 bases in between. CDR3 residues: CAWRGDGMNTEAFF. DNA of the CDR3: TGTGCCTGGCGGGGAGACGGAATGAACACTGAAGCTTTCTTT.

The J gene is TRBJ2-3, the V gene TRBV9, with 10 bases that match TRBD2. V was clipped by 0 bases and J by 3 bases; unmatched bases: 4. Per the germline V gene, CDR1 is SGDLS and CDR2 is YYNGEE. This CDR3 contains 16 residues. The CDR3 loop reads CASSVAAGGPTDTQYF. The CDR3 DNA reads as TGTGCCAGCAGCGTAGCAGCGGGAGGGCCTACAGATACGCAGTATTTT.